This entry lists 10 T cell receptor beta chains sequenced from one sample in a study of T cell changes during pregnancy in multiple sclerosis. Some clones are missing from TCRdb's copy, which holds only in-frame ones; the method was immunoSEQ multiplex PCR. The data hold some 99,000 clones, with 92% observed a single time. The starting material was peripheral blood, obtained after pregnancy. The receptors originated from a female donor in good health, enrolled as a control in a pregnancy study.

This chain links TRBV7-2 with TRBJ2-1; unclear D gene. V was clipped by 1 base and J by 0 bases, with 7 bases between them. The CDR3 contains 15 residues. Germline V CDR1 and CDR2: SGHTA, FQGNSA. The CDR3 DNA follows: TGTGCCAGCAGCTTAGACTGGAGCTCCTACAATGAGCAGTTCTTC. This encodes CASSLDWSSYNEQFF.

This rearrangement joins TRBV6-5 to TRBJ1-1, with TRBD1 matching over 11 bases. In germline, CDR1 is MNHEY, CDR2 SVGAGI. This CDR3 has 15 residues. J lost 4 bases, V lost 4 bases, and 5 bases had no gene match. Here the CDR3 reads CASSFGTGGRTEAFF. The CDR3 DNA reads as TGTGCCAGCAGTTTTGGGACAGGGGGACGCACTGAAGCTTTCTTT.

The V gene is TRBV2, the J gene TRBJ2-1; 8 bases match TRBD1. CDR3 length: 10 amino acids. Germline CDR1 SNHLY, CDR2 FYNNEI. Trimming took 11 bases from V and 14 from J; bases not matched to a gene: 8. For the CDR3, the DNA is TGTGCCTCCAGGGGGCCGCCGAAGTTCTTC. Protein: CASRGPPKFF.

The V and J genes are TRBV30 and TRBJ1-5; D remains unclear. The V end lost 0 bases, the J end lost 3 bases, and 6 bases lay between the germline ends. The CDR3 runs 13 residues. Per the germline V gene, CDR1 is GTSNPN and CDR2 is SVGIG (reference sequence). DNA for the CDR3: TGTGCCTGGAGTGTACTACCCAATCAGCCCCAGCATTTT. This gives the protein CAWSVLPNQPQHF.

The J gene is TRBJ1-1, the V gene TRBV4-1, with a possible D match to TRBD1 (6 bases). CDR1 and CDR2 (germline): MGHRA, YSYEKL. The CDR3 runs 14 residues. V shed 4 bases and J shed 6 bases, with 15 bases lying between them. The CDR3, as DNA: TGCGCCAGCAGCCCCGGACAGTTAAGGCCTGAAGCTTTCTTT. This codes for CASSPGQLRPEAFF.

The rearrangement uses TRBV28 and TRBJ1-1, with D possibly matching TRBD1 (5 bases). The CDR3 is 14 residues long. V was pared by 6 bases and J by 0 bases, with 11 bases between. Germline V CDR1 and CDR2: MDHEN, SYDVKM. Here the CDR3 reads CASSRTLMNTEAFF. As DNA, the CDR3 is TGTGCCAGCAGCCGGACACTGATGAACACTGAAGCTTTCTTT. The full variable domain, in which reference TRBV28 and TRBJ1-1 provide the parts outside the CDR3, is DVKVTQSSRYLVKRTGEKVFLECVQDMDHENMFWYRQDPGLGLRLIYFSYDVKMKEKGDIPEGYSVSREKKERFSLILESASTNQTSMYLCASSRTLMNTEAFFGQGTRLTVV.

This sequence joins TRBV5-6 and TRBJ1-2, with D perhaps TRBD1 (5 bases). The CDR3 is made up of 13 amino acids. V shed 4 bases and J shed 5 bases, with 12 bases lying between them. Germline V gene lookup returns CDR1 SGHDT and CDR2 YYEEEE. The CDR3 spells CASSGADRYGYTF. CDR3 DNA sequence: TGTGCCAGCAGCGGGGCAGACCGTTATGGCTACACCTTC.

The chain links TRBV7-8 to TRBJ1-1, with D perhaps matching TRBD1 (5 bases). The CDR3 sequence is 13 residues long. V was shortened by 3 bases and J by 10 bases, with 15 bases between the two germline ends. Germline CDR1 SGHVS, CDR2 FQNEAQ. The CDR3 loop reads CASSFGAGEGAFF. CDR3 DNA sequence: TGTGCCAGCAGCTTCGGTGCGGGGGAGGGAGCTTTCTTT.

The chain employs TRBV5-6 and TRBJ2-1; a weak D match, TRBD2 (5 bases). The CDR3 runs to 15 residues. V lost 4 bases, J lost 0 bases, and 11 bases lay in between. Germline loops: CDR1 SGHDT, CDR2 YYEEEE. CDR3 protein: CASSPVRGSYNEQFF. The CDR3 DNA reads as TGTGCCAGCAGCCCCGTCCGGGGCTCCTACAATGAGCAGTTCTTC.

This clone was found once. The chain employs TRBV28 and TRBJ2-5; 11 positions match TRBD1. V gave up 1 base and J gave up 3 bases; unmatched junction bases: 7. CDR1 MDHEN and CDR2 SYDVKM come from the germline V gene. The CDR3 has 17 residues. CDR3 region: CASSLSQPGQGEETQYF. The DNA for the CDR3 is TGTGCCAGCAGTTTATCCCAGCCGGGACAGGGGGAAGAGACCCAGTACTTC.